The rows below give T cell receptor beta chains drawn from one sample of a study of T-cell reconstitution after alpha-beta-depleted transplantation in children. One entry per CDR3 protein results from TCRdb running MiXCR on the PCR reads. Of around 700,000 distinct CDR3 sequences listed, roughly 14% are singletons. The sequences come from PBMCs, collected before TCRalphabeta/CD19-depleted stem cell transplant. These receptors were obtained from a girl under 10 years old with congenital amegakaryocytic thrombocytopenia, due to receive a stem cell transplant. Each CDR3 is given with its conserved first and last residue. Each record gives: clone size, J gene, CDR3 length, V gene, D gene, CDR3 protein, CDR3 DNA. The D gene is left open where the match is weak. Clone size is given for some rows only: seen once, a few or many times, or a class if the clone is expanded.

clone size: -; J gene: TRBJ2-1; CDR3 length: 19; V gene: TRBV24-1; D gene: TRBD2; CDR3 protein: CATSDVTRTSGTAYNEQFF; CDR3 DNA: TGTGCCACCAGTGATGTAACAAGGACTAGCGGGACCGCCTACAATGAGCAGTTCTTC
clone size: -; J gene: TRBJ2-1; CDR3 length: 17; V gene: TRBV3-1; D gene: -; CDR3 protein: CASTPGRGSEELGEQFF; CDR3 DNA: TGTGCCAGCACCCCGGGGAGGGGGAGTGAAGAGTTAGGGGAGCAGTTCTTC
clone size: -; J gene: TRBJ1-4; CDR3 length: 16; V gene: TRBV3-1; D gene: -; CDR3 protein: CASSQDRYTTNEKLFF; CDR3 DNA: TGTGCCAGCAGCCAAGACAGATATACAACTAATGAAAAACTGTTTTTT
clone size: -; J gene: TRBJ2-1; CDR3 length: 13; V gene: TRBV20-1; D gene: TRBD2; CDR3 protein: CSVGSGNYNEQFF; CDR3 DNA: TGCAGTGTAGGTAGCGGGAATTACAATGAGCAGTTCTTC
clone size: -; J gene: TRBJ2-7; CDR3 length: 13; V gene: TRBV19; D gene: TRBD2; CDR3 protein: CASSIGLAGEQYF; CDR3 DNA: TGTGCCAGTAGTATAGGACTAGCGGGCGAGCAGTACTTC
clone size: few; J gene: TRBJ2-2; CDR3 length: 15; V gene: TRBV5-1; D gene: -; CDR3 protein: CASSSTVGGTGELFF; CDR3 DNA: TGCGCCAGCAGCTCGACGGTCGGTGGCACCGGGGAGCTGTTTTTT
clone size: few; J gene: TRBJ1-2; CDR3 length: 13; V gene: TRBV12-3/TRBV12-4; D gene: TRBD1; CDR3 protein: CASSLIGTAGYTF; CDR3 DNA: TGTGCCAGCAGTTTGATAGGGACAGCTGGCTACACCTTC
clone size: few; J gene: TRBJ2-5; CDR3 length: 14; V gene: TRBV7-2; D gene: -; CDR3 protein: CASSTLDSPGTQYF; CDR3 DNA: TGTGCCAGCAGCACCCTTGACTCTCCCGGGACCCAGTACTTC
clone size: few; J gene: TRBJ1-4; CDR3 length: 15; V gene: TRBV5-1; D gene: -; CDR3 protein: CASSLRSGDNEKLFF; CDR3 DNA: TGCGCCAGCAGCTTGAGGTCCGGGGATAATGAAAAACTGTTTTTT
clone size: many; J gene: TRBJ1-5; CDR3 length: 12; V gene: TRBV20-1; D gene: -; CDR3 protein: CSARRGEQPQHF; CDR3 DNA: TGCAGTGCTAGGAGGGGGGAACAGCCCCAGCATTTT
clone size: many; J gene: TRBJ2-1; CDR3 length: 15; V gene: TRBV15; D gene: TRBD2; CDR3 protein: CATSSRTSGYNEQFF; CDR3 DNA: TGTGCCACCAGCAGCAGGACTAGCGGGTACAATGAGCAGTTCTTC
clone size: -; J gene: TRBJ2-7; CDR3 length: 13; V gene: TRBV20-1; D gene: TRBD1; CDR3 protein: CSARVGTAPEQYF; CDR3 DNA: TGCAGTGCTAGAGTTGGGACAGCCCCCGAGCAGTACTTC
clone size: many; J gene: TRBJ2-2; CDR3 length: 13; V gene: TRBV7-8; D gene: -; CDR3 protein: CASSLGKFGELFF; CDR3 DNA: TGTGCCAGCAGCTTAGGGAAATTCGGGGAGCTGTTTTTT
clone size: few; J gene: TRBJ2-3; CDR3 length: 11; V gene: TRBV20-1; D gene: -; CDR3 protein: CSARSGDTQYF; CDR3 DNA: TGCAGTGCTAGAAGCGGCGATACGCAGTATTTT
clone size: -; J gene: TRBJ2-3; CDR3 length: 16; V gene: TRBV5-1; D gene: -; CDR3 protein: CASRSRGAERTNTQYF; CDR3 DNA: TGCGCCAGCAGGTCGCGGGGAGCGGAGCGCACAAATACGCAGTATTTT
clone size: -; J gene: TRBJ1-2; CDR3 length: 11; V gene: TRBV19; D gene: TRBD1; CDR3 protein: CASRGGDGYTF; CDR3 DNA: TGTGCCAGTAGAGGGGGCGATGGCTACACCTTC
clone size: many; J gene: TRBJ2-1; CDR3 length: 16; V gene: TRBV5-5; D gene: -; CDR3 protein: CASSPLRERDPEKQFF; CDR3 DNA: TGTGCCAGCAGCCCCCTTCGAGAGAGAGACCCTGAGAAGCAGTTCTTC
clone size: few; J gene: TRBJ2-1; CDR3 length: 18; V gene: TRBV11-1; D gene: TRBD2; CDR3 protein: CASSSPVGREVSYNEQFF; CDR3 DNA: TGTGCCAGCAGCTCCCCCGTTGGGCGGGAGGTTAGTTACAATGAGCAGTTCTTC